A single sample gave rise to the 20 T cell receptor beta chains below, sequenced in a study of shared clonotypes between healthy human individuals. Sequenced by immunoSEQ multiplex PCR; TCRdb stores in-frame clones only, minus some. The sample contains some 1,900,000 clones, approximately 94% of which appear only once. Naive CD8 populations comprised CD45RO-negative cells positively selected for CCR7, excluding terminally differentiated effector memory CD45RA+ cells. Sequencing input: naive CD8+ T cells sorted from blood. The receptors shown here come from a man aged 18 to 35 in good health.

This rearrangement joins TRBV6-5 to TRBJ1-1; possibly TRBD1 for D (5 bases). Germline-derived CDR1 and CDR2 are MNHEY and SVGAGI. The CDR3 is made up of 12 amino acids. V dropped 7 bases and J dropped 4 bases, with 10 bases sitting between them. In DNA form, the CDR3 reads TGTGCCAGCAAGAAGGGGAGCACTGAAGCTTTCTTT. Protein: CASKKGSTEAFF.

The chain uses TRBV27 and TRBJ1-1; 9 nucleotides line up with TRBD1. The ends lost 8 bases at V and 5 bases at J; junction bases unmatched: 6. From germline, CDR1 is MNHEY and CDR2 SMNVEV (reference sequence). The CDR3 extends over 13 amino acids. The CDR3 protein is CASYGTGLTEAFF. The CDR3 region has the DNA TGTGCCAGCTATGGGACAGGGCTGACTGAAGCTTTCTTT.

The V and J genes are TRBV15 and TRBJ2-3; 9 bases line up with TRBD1. The CDR3 has 15 residues. The germline V gene has CDR1 LNHNV and CDR2 YYDKDF (reference sequence). After removal of 7 bases from V and 0 bases from J, the junction contained 5 bases not matched to a gene. The CDR3 DNA reads TGTGCCACCACAACAGGGGGCCTTAGCACAGATACGCAGTATTTT. Translating it yields CATTTGGLSTDTQYF.

The V call is TRBV5-4, the J call TRBJ2-7; D tentatively reads TRBD1 or TRBD2 (5 bases each). The V end was cut by 4 bases, the J end by 3 bases, with 17 bases between. The CDR3 is 15 residues long. Per germline, CDR1 SGHNT and CDR2 YYREEE (reference sequence). CDR3 DNA: TGTGCCAGCAGCCACGGGACGACCAAAGGCTACGAGCAGTACTTC. This translates into CASSHGTTKGYEQYF.

Comment on this clone: The sample carries other DNA sequences with the same CDR3. The chain recombines TRBV11-2 with TRBJ2-7; D tentatively reads TRBD1 or TRBD2 (5 bases each). In germline, CDR1 is SGHAT, CDR2 FQNNGV. V lost 1 base, J lost 1 base, and 11 bases lay in between. This CDR3 region has 15 residues. The CDR3 reads CASSLGAGSSYEQYF. In DNA form, the CDR3 reads TGTGCCAGCAGCTTAGGGGCAGGGAGTTCCTACGAGCAGTACTTC.

The chain links TRBV2 to TRBJ2-7; 9 bases fit TRBD1. CDR3 size: 15 residues. Trimming removed 2 bases from V and 4 bases from J; junction bases left unmatched: 6. CDR1 and CDR2 (germline): SNHLY, FYNNEI. CDR3: CASSELGQGMYEQYF. The DNA for the CDR3 is TGTGCCAGCAGTGAATTGGGACAGGGAATGTACGAGCAGTACTTC.

This chain connects TRBV4-1 to TRBJ1-1; D is perhaps TRBD1 (6 bases). The CDR3 spans 15 residues. V was clipped by 0 bases and J by 5 bases, with 13 bases between them. Looked up from germline, CDR1 is MGHRA and CDR2 is YSYEKL. The CDR3 loop reads CASSQDGGPGTEAFF. CDR3 DNA: TGCGCCAGCAGCCAAGATGGGGGGCCGGGGACTGAAGCTTTCTTT.

The chain recombines TRBV30 with TRBJ2-5; weak D call: TRBD2 (6 bases). The CDR3 is 14 residues long. The V end was cut by 1 base, the J end by 4 bases, with 13 bases between. Germline loops: CDR1 GTSNPN, CDR2 SVGIG (reference sequence). The CDR3, as DNA: TGTGCCTGGAGTGCGGGAGAGGGGCCAGAGACCCAGTACTTC. It translates to CAWSAGEGPETQYF.

V is TRBV9 and J is TRBJ2-2; no clear D. Germline V CDR1 and CDR2: SGDLS, YYNGEE. The V gene lost 0 bases and the J gene lost 9 bases, with 6 bases spanning the gap. This CDR3 is 12 amino acids long. The CDR3 protein is CASSVGGRELFF. CDR3 nucleotides: TGTGCCAGCAGCGTAGGGGGTAGGGAGCTGTTTTTT. Full variable domain (missing parts from reference TRBV9 and TRBJ2-2): DSGVTQTPKHLITATGQRVTLRCSPRSGDLSVYWYQQSLDQGLQFLIQYYNGEERAKGNILERFSAQQFPDLHSELNLSSLELGDSALYFCASSVGGRELFFGEGSRLTVL.

Turning to this clone: The sample has other DNA sequences that encode this CDR3 too. The chain links TRBV10-3 to TRBJ1-2; the match to TRBD1 covers 7 bases. Looked up from germline, CDR1 is ENHRY and CDR2 is SYGVKD. J was trimmed by 8 bases and V by 8 bases; bases with no gene match: 14. The CDR3 runs to 14 residues. CDR3 loop: CAIDEGAGARGYTF. As DNA, the CDR3 is TGTGCCATCGACGAGGGGGCGGGGGCACGAGGCTACACCTTC.

The chain has TRBV27 and TRBJ1-1; possibly TRBD1 for D (6 bases). Trimming left V 3 bases short and J 6 bases short, with 11 bases between. This CDR3 has 13 amino acids. Germline CDR1 and CDR2: MNHEY and SMNVEV (reference sequence). The DNA for the CDR3 is TGTGCCAGCAGTTTCTCCGCAGGGGCTGAAGCTTTCTTT. Residues: CASSFSAGAEAFF.

The chain is built from TRBV5-1 and TRBJ2-5, with 10 bases matching TRBD2. The J segment lost 4 bases and the V segment lost 6 bases, leaving 3 bases of the junction unmatched. Germline CDR1 and CDR2: SGHRS and YFSETQ. The CDR3 runs to 13 residues. The CDR3 bases are TGCGCCAGCATCGCTAGCGGGGGAGAGACCCAGTACTTC. Its protein is CASIASGGETQYF.

This clone was seen only once. The V call is TRBV11-2, the J call TRBJ2-3; weak D call: TRBD2 (5 bases). Germline CDR1 is SGHAT and CDR2 is FQNNGV. The CDR3 covers 14 residues. V lost 1 base, J lost 6 bases, and 11 bases lay in between. The CDR3 region has the DNA TGTGCCAGCAGCTTAGTCCATGGGGAGGATACGCAGTATTTT. This sequence encodes CASSLVHGEDTQYF.

This chain connects TRBV19 to TRBJ2-1; 11 bases fit TRBD1. This CDR3 is built from 15 residues. Germline V CDR1 and CDR2: LNHDA, SQIVND (reference sequence). V lost 1 base and J lost 6; bases outside the gene matches: 2. The CDR3 is CASSIGGTGGNEQFF. In nucleotides, the CDR3 is TGTGCCAGTAGTATAGGCGGGACAGGGGGCAATGAGCAGTTCTTC.

The V gene is TRBV10-2, the J gene TRBJ2-7, with 7 bases lining up with TRBD1. With V trimmed by 6 bases and J by 5 bases, 10 bases remained unmatched. CDR1 and CDR2 (germline): WSHSY, SAAADI. This CDR3 has 14 residues. The CDR3 DNA follows: TGCGCCAGCAGCGAGGACAGGCCTAGGGACGAGCAGTACTTC. Protein product: CASSEDRPRDEQYF.

The V call is TRBV5-6, the J call TRBJ2-7; D gene ambiguous. Germline values: CDR1 SGHDT, CDR2 YYEEEE. CDR3 size: 14 residues. V dropped 0 bases and J dropped 2 bases, with 9 bases sitting between them. CDR3 sequence: CASSLEAGPYEQYF. The CDR3 DNA reads TGTGCCAGCAGCTTGGAAGCAGGCCCCTACGAGCAGTACTTC.

The genes are TRBV5-1 and TRBJ1-1; no reliable D call. Germline CDR1 reads SGHRS; CDR2 reads YFSETQ. This CDR3 region has 14 residues. Trimming removed 0 bases from V and 0 bases from J, with 6 bases in between. CDR3 loop: CASSLDTMNTEAFF. CDR3 sequence (DNA): TGCGCCAGCAGCTTGGACACCATGAACACTGAAGCTTTCTTT.

V and J are TRBV6-9 and TRBJ2-7; TRBD2 aligns across 11 bases. With 4 bases clipped from V and 0 bases from J, the junction kept 5 bases outside the gene matches. This CDR3 is built from 16 residues. The germline CDR1 and CDR2 sequences are MNHGY and SVAAGI. This CDR3 reads CASSFGTSGGSYEQYF. In nucleotides, the CDR3 is TGTGCCAGCAGTTTCGGGACTAGCGGAGGCTCCTACGAGCAGTACTTC.

This clone came up once. The chain combines TRBV10-2 with TRBJ2-7, with no clear D. V was shortened by 5 bases and J by 3 bases, with 8 bases between the two germline ends. The CDR3 covers 12 residues. The germline V gene has CDR1 WSHSY and CDR2 SAAADI. The CDR3 loop is CASSLGIYEQYF. DNA of the CDR3: TGCGCCAGCAGTTTAGGGATCTACGAGCAGTACTTC.

For this clone: Other DNA sequences in this sample translate to the same CDR3. The chain employs TRBV19 and TRBJ2-7, with 7 bases lining up with TRBD2. Looked up from germline, CDR1 is LNHDA and CDR2 is SQIVND (reference sequence). This CDR3 comprises 13 residues. With 5 bases clipped from V and 4 bases from J, the junction kept 5 bases outside the gene matches. CDR3 sequence reads: CASSPQGGYEQYF. CDR3 nucleotide sequence: TGTGCCAGTAGTCCCCAGGGAGGGTACGAGCAGTACTTC.